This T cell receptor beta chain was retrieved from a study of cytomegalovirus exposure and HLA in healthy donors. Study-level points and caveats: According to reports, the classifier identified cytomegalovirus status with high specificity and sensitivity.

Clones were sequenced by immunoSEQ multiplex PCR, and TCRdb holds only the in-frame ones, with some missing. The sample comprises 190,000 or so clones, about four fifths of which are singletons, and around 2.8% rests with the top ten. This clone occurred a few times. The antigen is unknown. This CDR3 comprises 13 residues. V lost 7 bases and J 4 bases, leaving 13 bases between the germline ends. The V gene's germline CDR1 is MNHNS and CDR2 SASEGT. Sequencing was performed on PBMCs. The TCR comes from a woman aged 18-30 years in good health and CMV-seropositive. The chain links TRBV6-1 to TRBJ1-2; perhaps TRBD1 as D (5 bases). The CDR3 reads CASTDTGVYGYTF. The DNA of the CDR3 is TGTGCCAGCACCGACACAGGTGTCTATGGCTACACCTTC.